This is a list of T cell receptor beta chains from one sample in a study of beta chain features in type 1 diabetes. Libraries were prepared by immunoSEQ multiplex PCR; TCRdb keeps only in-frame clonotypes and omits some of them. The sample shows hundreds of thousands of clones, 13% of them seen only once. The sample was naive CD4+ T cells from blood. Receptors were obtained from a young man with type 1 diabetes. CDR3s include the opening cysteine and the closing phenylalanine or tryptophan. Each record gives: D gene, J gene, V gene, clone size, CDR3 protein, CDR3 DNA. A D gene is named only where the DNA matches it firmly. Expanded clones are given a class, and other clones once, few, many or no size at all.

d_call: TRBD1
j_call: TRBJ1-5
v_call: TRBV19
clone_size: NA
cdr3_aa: CASATGDTNQPQHF
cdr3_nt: TGTGCCAGCGCGACAGGGGACACCAATCAGCCCCAGCATTTT

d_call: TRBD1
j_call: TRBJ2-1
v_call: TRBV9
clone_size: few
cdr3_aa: CASSVAGRGLDEQFF
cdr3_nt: TGTGCCAGCAGCGTAGCGGGTAGGGGGCTGGATGAGCAGTTCTTC

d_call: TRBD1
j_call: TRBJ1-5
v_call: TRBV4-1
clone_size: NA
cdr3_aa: CASSQALTGQGNQPQHF
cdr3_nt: TGCGCCAGCAGCCAAGCCCTGACGGGACAGGGGAATCAGCCCCAGCATTTT

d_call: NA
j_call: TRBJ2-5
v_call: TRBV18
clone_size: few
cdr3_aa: CASSPQMETQYF
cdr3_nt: TGTGCCAGCTCACCACAGATGGAGACCCAGTACTTC

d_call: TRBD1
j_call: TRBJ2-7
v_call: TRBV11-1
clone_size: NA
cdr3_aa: CASTARTGTGMSNEQYF
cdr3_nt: TGTGCCAGCACCGCTAGGACCGGGACAGGGATGTCCAACGAGCAGTACTTC

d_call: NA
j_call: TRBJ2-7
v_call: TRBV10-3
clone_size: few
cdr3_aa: CAIRGGQNRIYEQYF
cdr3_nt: TGTGCCATCAGGGGGGGACAGAACCGTATCTACGAGCAGTACTTC

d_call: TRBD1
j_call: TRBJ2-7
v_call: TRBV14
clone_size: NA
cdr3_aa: CASSTPGTGFYEQYF
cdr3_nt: TGTGCCAGCAGCACCCCCGGGACAGGGTTCTACGAGCAGTACTTC

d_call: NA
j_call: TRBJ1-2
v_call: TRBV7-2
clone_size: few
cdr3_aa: CASSLGPWARDMGYTF
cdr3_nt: TGTGCCAGCAGCTTAGGTCCATGGGCCAGGGACATGGGCTACACCTTC

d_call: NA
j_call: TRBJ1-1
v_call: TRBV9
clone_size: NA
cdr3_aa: CASSEGNTNTEAFF
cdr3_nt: TGTGCCAGCAGCGAGGGGAACACGAACACTGAAGCTTTCTTT

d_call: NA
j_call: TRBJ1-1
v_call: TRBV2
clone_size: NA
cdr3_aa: CASSEAKSTEAFF
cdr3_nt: TGTGCCAGCAGTGAAGCTAAATCCACTGAAGCTTTCTTT

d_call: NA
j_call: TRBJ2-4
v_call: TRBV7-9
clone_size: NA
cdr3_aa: CASSSPGRLVQYF
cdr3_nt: TGTGCCAGCAGCTCGCCAGGGCGCTTAGTTCAGTACTTC

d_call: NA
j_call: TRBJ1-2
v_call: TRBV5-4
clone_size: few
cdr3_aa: CASSPAPGEAYGYTF
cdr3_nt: TGTGCCAGCAGCCCAGCCCCAGGGGAAGCCTATGGCTACACCTTC

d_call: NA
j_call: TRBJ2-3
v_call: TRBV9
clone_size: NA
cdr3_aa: CASSVVGGTDTQYF
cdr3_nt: TGTGCCAGCAGCGTAGTTGGGGGCACAGATACGCAGTATTTT

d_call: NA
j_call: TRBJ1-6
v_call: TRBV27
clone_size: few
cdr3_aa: CASKMTQYNSPLHF
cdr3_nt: TGTGCCAGCAAGATGACACAGTATAATTCACCCCTCCACTTT

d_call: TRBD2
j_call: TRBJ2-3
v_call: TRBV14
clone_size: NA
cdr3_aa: CASSYRDYYSADTQYF
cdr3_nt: TGTGCCAGCAGCTACCGGGACTACTATTCCGCAGATACGCAGTATTTT

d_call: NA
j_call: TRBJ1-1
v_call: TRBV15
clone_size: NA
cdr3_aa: CATSSPRGFEAFF
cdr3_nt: TGTGCCACCAGCAGCCCCCGGGGGTTTGAAGCTTTCTTT

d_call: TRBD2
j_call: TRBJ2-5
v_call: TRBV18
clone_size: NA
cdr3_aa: CASSPGTIEETQYF
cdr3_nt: TGTGCCAGCTCACCAGGGACTATTGAGGAGACCCAGTACTTC

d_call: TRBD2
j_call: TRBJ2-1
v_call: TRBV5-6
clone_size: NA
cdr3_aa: CASMGLAGDEQFF
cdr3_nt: TGTGCCAGCATGGGACTAGCGGGGGACGAGCAGTTCTTC

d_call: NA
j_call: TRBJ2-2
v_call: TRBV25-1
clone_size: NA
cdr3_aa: CASREGPFELFF
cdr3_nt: TGTGCCAGCAGAGAGGGCCCATTCGAGCTGTTTTTT

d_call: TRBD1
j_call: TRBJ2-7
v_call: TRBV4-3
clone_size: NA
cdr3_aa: CASSRPGQGSYEQYF
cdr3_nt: TGCGCCAGCAGCCGCCCGGGACAGGGCTCCTACGAGCAGTACTTC

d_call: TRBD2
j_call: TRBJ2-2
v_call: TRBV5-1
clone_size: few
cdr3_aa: CASSLIAPGLATGELFF
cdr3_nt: TGCGCCAGCAGCCTCATCGCTCCGGGACTAGCCACCGGGGAGCTGTTTTTT

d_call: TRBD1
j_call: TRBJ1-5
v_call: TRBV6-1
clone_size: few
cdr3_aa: CASSARTGGEPQHF
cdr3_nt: TGTGCCAGCAGTGCGAGAACAGGGGGCGAGCCCCAGCATTTT

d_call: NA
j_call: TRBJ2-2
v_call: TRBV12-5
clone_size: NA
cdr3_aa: CASEGGGTTGELFF
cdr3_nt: TGTGCTAGTGAGGGTGGCGGGACTACCGGGGAGCTGTTTTTT

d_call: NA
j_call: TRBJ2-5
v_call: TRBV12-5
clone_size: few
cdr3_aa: CASGPTGVETQYF
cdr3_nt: TGTGCTAGTGGCCCAACTGGGGTGGAGACCCAGTACTTC

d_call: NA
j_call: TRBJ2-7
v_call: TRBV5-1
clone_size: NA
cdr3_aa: CASSFGLDEQYF
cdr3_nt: TGCGCCAGCAGCTTCGGGCTGGACGAGCAGTACTTC

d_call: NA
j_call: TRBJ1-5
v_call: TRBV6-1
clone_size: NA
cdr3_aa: CASISEGWSNQPQHF
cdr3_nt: TGTGCCAGCATTTCTGAAGGGTGGAGCAATCAGCCCCAGCATTTT

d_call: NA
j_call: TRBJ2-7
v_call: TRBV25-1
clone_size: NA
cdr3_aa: CASSEWGGRDLFEQYF
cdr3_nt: TGTGCCAGCAGTGAATGGGGAGGCAGGGACTTGTTCGAGCAGTACTTC

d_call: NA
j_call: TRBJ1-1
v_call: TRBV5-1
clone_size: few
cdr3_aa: CASSFVPDSEAFF
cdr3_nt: TGCGCCAGCAGCTTCGTCCCTGACTCTGAAGCTTTCTTT

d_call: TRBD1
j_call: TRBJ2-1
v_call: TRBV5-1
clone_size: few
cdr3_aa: CASSLEGTGGYNEQFF
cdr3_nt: TGCGCCAGCAGCTTGGAGGGGACAGGGGGATACAATGAGCAGTTCTTC

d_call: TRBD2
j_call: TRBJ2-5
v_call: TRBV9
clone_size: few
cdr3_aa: CASSPHGLAGRETQYF
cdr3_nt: TGTGCCAGCAGCCCACATGGACTAGCGGGGAGGGAGACCCAGTACTTC

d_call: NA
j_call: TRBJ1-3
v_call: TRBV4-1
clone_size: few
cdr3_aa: CASSPTGFGNTIYF
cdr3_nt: TGCGCCAGCAGCCCTACAGGGTTCGGAAACACCATATATTTT

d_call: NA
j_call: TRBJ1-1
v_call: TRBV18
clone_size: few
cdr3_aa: CASSREFRTAEAFF
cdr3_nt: TGTGCCAGCTCACGGGAGTTCAGAACGGCTGAAGCTTTCTTT

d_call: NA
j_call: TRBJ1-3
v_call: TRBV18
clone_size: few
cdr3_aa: CASSRGNTIYF
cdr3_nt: TGTGCCAGCTCACGCGGAAACACCATATATTTT

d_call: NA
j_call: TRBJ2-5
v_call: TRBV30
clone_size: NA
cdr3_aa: CAWSPGIQETQYF
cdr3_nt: TGTGCCTGGAGTCCCGGCATCCAAGAGACCCAGTACTTC

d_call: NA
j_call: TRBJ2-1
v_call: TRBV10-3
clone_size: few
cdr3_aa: CATLTTSSDEQFF
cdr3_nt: TGTGCCACCCTGACGACCAGTTCGGATGAGCAGTTCTTC

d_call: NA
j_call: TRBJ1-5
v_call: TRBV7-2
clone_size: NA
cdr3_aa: CASSPSGGRPQHF
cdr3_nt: TGTGCCAGCAGCCCTAGCGGGGGAAGGCCCCAGCATTTT

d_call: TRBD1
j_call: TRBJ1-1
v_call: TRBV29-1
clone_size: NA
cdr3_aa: CSVEATGGLWTEAFF
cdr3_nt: TGCAGCGTTGAGGCGACAGGGGGTCTATGGACTGAAGCTTTCTTT

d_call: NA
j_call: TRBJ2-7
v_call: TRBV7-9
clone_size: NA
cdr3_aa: CASSLLTGRGKQYF
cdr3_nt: TGTGCCAGCAGCTTACTGACAGGACGCGGAAAGCAGTACTTC

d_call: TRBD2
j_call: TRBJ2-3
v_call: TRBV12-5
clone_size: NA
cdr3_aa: CASGLVLSGGATDTQYF
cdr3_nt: TGTGCTAGTGGTTTGGTACTTAGCGGGGGGGCCACAGATACGCAGTATTTT

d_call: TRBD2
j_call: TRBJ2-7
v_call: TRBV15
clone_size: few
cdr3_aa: CATSRDLAGAYEQYF
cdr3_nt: TGTGCCACCAGCAGAGATCTAGCGGGGGCCTACGAGCAGTACTTC

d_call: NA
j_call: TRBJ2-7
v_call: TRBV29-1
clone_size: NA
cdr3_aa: CSVEEGTALSYEQYF
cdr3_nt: TGCAGCGTTGAAGAAGGAACAGCCCTAAGCTACGAGCAGTACTTC

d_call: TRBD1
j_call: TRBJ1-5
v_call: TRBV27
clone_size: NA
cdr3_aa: CASSPLRDRGKGGQPQHF
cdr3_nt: TGTGCCAGCAGTCCCCTCCGGGACAGGGGGAAGGGAGGTCAGCCCCAGCATTTT

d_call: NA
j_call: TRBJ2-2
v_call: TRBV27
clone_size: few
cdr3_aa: CASSLAGPNTGELFF
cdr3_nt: TGTGCCAGCAGTTTGGCAGGGCCGAACACCGGGGAGCTGTTTTTT

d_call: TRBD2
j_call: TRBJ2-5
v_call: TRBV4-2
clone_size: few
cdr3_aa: CASSLGLAGDALQETQYF
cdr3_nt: TGTGCCAGCAGCTTAGGACTAGCGGGGGACGCCCTTCAAGAGACCCAGTACTTC

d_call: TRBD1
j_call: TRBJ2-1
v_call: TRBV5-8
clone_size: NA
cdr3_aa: CASSGQEYNEQFF
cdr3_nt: TGTGCCAGCAGCGGACAGGAGTACAATGAGCAGTTCTTC

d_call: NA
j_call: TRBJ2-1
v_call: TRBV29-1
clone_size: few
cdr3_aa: CSALPQPSYNEQFF
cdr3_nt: TGCAGCGCTCTTCCTCAGCCCTCCTACAATGAGCAGTTCTTC

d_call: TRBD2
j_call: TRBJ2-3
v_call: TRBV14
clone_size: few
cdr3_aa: CASSRSGAPRDTQYF
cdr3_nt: TGTGCCAGCAGCCGTAGCGGGGCGCCCCGAGATACGCAGTATTTT

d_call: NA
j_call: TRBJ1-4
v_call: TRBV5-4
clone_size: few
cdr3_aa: CASSSYATNEKLFF
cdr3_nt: TGTGCCAGCAGTTCTTACGCTACTAATGAAAAACTGTTTTTT

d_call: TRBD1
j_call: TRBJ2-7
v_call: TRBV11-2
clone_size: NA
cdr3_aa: CASSLETGGHEQYF
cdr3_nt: TGTGCCAGCAGCTTAGAGACAGGGGGCCACGAGCAGTACTTC

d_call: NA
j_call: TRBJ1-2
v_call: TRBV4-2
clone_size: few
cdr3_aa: CASSQDTGPGTNSGGYTF
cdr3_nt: TGTGCCAGCAGCCAAGATACTGGTCCGGGCACCAACTCGGGAGGCTACACCTTC

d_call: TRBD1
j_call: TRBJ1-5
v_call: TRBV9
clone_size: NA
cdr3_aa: CASSVDGTGNQPQHF
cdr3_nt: TGTGCCAGCAGCGTAGACGGGACAGGGAATCAGCCCCAGCATTTT

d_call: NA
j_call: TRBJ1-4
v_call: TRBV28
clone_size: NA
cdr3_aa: CASSPGAGVNEKLFF
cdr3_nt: TGTGCCAGCAGCCCCGGGGCCGGGGTTAATGAAAAACTGTTTTTT